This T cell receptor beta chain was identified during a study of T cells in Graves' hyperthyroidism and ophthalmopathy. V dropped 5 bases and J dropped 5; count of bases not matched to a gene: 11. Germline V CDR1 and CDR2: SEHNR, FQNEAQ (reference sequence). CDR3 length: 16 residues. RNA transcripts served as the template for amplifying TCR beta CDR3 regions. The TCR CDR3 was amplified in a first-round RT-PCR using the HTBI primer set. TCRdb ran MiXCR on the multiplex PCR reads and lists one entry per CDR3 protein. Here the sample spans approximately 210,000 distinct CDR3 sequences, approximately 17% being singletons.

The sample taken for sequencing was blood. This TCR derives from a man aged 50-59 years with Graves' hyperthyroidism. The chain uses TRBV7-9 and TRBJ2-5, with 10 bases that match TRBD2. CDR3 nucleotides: TGTGCCAGCAGCCCACCTAGCGGGAGCATGTATGAGACCCAGTACTTC. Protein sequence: CASSPPSGSMYETQYF.